Presented here are 21 T cell receptor beta chains from one specimen sequenced in a study of read filtering for tumor transcriptome and immune sequencing. From about 400 ng of RNA, a library with molecular barcoded alpha/delta and beta/gamma adaptors was made. TCRdb called the reads again in MiXCR, with one record for every CDR3 protein. This sample has fewer than 30,000 distinct CDR3 sequences, with 13% to 15% found just once. Specimen: a population of CD138-negative cells sorted from bone marrow. These receptors were obtained from a donor aged 40 or older with multiple myeloma.

This clonotype appeared many times. This chain links TRBV4-1 with TRBJ2-1; TRBD2 matches 9 bases. The CDR3 has 16 residues. The V gene end was trimmed by 0 bases and the J gene end by 8 bases; junction bases not matched to a gene: 8. Germline CDR1 is MGHRA and CDR2 is YSYEKL. CDR3: CASSQDHPSGTDEQFF. CDR3 bases: TGCGCCAGCAGCCAAGATCACCCTAGCGGGACCGATGAGCAGTTCTTC.

J is TRBJ2-7 and V is TRBV15; tentatively, D is TRBD2 (5 bases). The CDR3 sequence is 15 residues long. Germline-derived CDR1 and CDR2 are LNHNV and YYDKDF (reference sequence). V lost 0 bases and J 3 bases, leaving 12 bases between the germline ends. CDR3 DNA: TGTGCCACCAGCAGAGAGGCCGGGGTCCGCTACGAGCAGTACTTC. Its protein is CATSREAGVRYEQYF.

Only a few counts were recorded for this clonotype. The chain couples TRBV29-1 to TRBJ1-1, with D perhaps TRBD1 (5 bases). The CDR3 has 12 amino acids. Germline V gene sequence: CDR1 SQVTM, CDR2 ANQGSEA. Trimming left V 6 bases short and J 1 base short, with 9 bases between. Written as DNA, the CDR3 is TGCAGCGTAGGCGGGGGGAACACTGAAGCTTTCTTT. Its protein is CSVGGGNTEAFF.

In this sample, this clonotype turned up many times. This chain uses TRBV30 with TRBJ1-1, with a tentative D call TRBD1 (5 bases). The V and J ends lost 4 bases and 0 bases respectively, with 15 bases between them. The germline CDR1 and CDR2 sequences are GTSNPN and SVGIG (reference sequence). The CDR3 has 15 residues. The CDR3 region has the DNA TGTGCCTGGACCAGGGTAGTACCCATGAACACTGAAGCTTTCTTT. It is translated as CAWTRVVPMNTEAFF.

This clonotype has ten or more counts. J is TRBJ2-2 and V is TRBV18; D possibly corresponds to TRBD1 (5 bases). This CDR3 has 14 residues. The germline V and J ends were trimmed by 1 base and 6 bases, with 9 bases remaining between them. Germline V lookup: CDR1 KGHSH, CDR2 LQKENI. The CDR3 nucleotides are TGTGCCAGCTCACCACTTGACAGCCCCGGGGAGCTGTTTTTT. Translation: CASSPLDSPGELFF.

Ten or more counts support this clonotype. The chain is built from TRBV5-1 and TRBJ2-1; the match to TRBD2 covers 9 bases. CDR1 and CDR2 from the germline V gene are SGHRS and YFSETQ. Trimming removed 1 base from V and 0 bases from J; junction bases left unmatched: 8. The CDR3 is 18 amino acids. Here the CDR3 reads CASSLRVAGASSYNEQFF. CDR3 sequence (DNA): TGCGCCAGCAGCTTGAGAGTAGCGGGAGCGAGCTCCTACAATGAGCAGTTCTTC.

This clonotype occurred many times. V gene TRBV12-3 or TRBV12-4 combines with J gene TRBJ1-1; TRBD1 agrees at 9 bases. J gave up 4 bases and V 5 bases, and 8 bases lay outside the gene matches. The CDR3 contains 15 residues. CDR3 protein: CASSKTGGLGTEAFF. In DNA form, the CDR3 reads TGTGCCAGCAGTAAGACAGGGGGTCTTGGCACTGAAGCTTTCTTT.

This clonotype was seen a few times. A much larger clone lies one base from this, so it may be a read error. This chain connects TRBV30 to TRBJ2-1; 7 nucleotides align to TRBD2. Germline V gene data show CDR1 as GTSNPN and CDR2 as SVGIG (reference sequence). The CDR3 is 13 residues long. CDR3 DNA: TGTGCCTGGAGTTTCCGACTAGCCGATGAGCGGTTCTTC. Translation: CAWSFRLADERFF.

This clonotype was counted many times. In DNA form, the CDR3 reads TGCGCCAGCAGCTTGGAAACTGGAGAGGTCTATACGCAGTATTTT. Its translation: CASSLETGEVYTQYF. The gene calls are TRBV5-1 and TRBJ2-3; D gene unclear. The V gene lost 0 bases and the J gene lost 7 bases, with 15 bases spanning the gap. The CDR3 is 15 residues long. CDR1 and CDR2 from the germline V gene are SGHRS and YFSETQ.

This clonotype was counted at least ten times. This chain links TRBV23-1 with TRBJ1-6, with a weak D call TRBD1 (5 bases). TRBV23-1 belongs to the ORF category, with a function that is uncertain. Trimming cost V 3 bases and J 7 bases, with 10 bases left between them. This CDR3 is built from 14 residues. CDR3 in amino acids: CASSHDRENSPLHF. The CDR3, as DNA: TGCGCCAGCAGTCACGACAGAGAGAATTCACCCCTCCACTTT.

This clonotype was detected ten times or more. This chain's CDR3 is CASSLSGRSFTDTQYF. CDR3 sequence (DNA): TGTGCCAGCAGCTTGAGCGGGAGGAGTTTTACAGATACGCAGTATTTT. The chain combines TRBV7-9 with TRBJ2-3, with 9 bases fitting TRBD2. The CDR3 runs 16 residues. Per germline, CDR1 SEHNR and CDR2 FQNEAQ (reference sequence). Trimming at V came to 3 bases and at J to 3 bases, leaving 7 bases not matched to a gene.

About this clonotype: One base away lies a much larger clone, so this may be a sequencing read error. This chain uses TRBV11-2 with TRBJ2-5; D uncertain. The V and J ends lost 6 bases and 2 bases respectively, with 4 bases between them. Germline V gene data show CDR1 as SGHAT and CDR2 as FQNNGV. This CDR3 is built from 11 residues. The CDR3 region has the DNA TGTGCCAGCAGGGATCAAGAGACCCAGTACTTC. Its protein product is CASRDQETQYF.

In this sample, this clonotype turned up a few times. This chain joins TRBV18 and TRBJ2-3; no reliable D call. The CDR3 consists of 16 residues. Between the trimmed V and J ends, which lost 2 bases and 0 bases, there was a span of 12 bases. CDR1 and CDR2 from the germline V gene are KGHSH and LQKENI. This CDR3 reads CASSPMRQSSTDTQYF. DNA of the CDR3: TGTGCCAGCTCACCAATGAGGCAGTCTAGCACAGATACGCAGTATTTT.

This clonotype was seen ten or more times. The V call is TRBV28, the J call TRBJ1-4; the match to TRBD1 covers 8 bases. With 5 bases clipped from V and 6 bases from J, the junction kept 8 bases outside the gene matches. The CDR3 is made up of 15 amino acids. CDR1 is MDHEN and CDR2 is SYDVKM in the germline V gene. The CDR3 protein is CASSQTGGNYEKLFF. CDR3 in DNA: TGTGCCAGCAGTCAAACAGGGGGTAATTATGAAAAACTGTTTTTT.

This clonotype has at least ten counts. This chain connects TRBV19 to TRBJ2-5; possibly TRBD1 for D (6 bases). Germline V gene lookup returns CDR1 LNHDA and CDR2 SQIVND (reference sequence). V lost 2 bases, J lost 0 bases, and 16 bases lay in between. The CDR3 is 17 residues long. The CDR3 nucleotides are TGTGCCAGTAGTATAAACGTAGGACAGACTAACCAAGAGACCCAGTACTTC. Translated, it gives CASSINVGQTNQETQYF.

About this clonotype: A much larger clone differs by one base, so this may be a read error. The chain links TRBV27 to TRBJ1-1; possibly TRBD1 for D (5 bases). The V end was cut by 5 bases, the J end by 6 bases, with 13 bases between. From germline, CDR1 is MNHEY and CDR2 SMNVEV (reference sequence). The CDR3 spans 13 residues. CDR3 loop: CASSVRERPEAFF. The CDR3 region has the DNA TGTGCCAGCAGTGTCAGGGAGAGGCCTGAAGCTTTCTTT.

This clonotype has only one observation. The chain links TRBV20-1 to TRBJ1-3; no firm D call. The germline V and J ends were trimmed by 0 bases and 4 bases, with 7 bases remaining between them. This CDR3 region has 13 residues. Germline CDR1 and CDR2: DFQATT and SNEGSKA (reference sequence). For the CDR3, the DNA is TGCAGTGCTAGAGATGAACGGGGAAACACCATATATTTT. This gives the protein CSARDERGNTIYF.

This clonotype was detected only a few times. A read error may be the cause here, since a much bigger clone is one base away. The rearrangement links TRBV6-2 or TRBV6-3 to TRBJ2-4; possibly TRBD1 or TRBD2 for D (6 bases each). CDR1 MNHEY and CDR2 SVGEGT come from the germline V gene. The CDR3 sequence is 15 residues long. The CDR3 nucleotides are TGTGTCACCACACTGTGGGGGGACAACAAAAACATTCAGTACTTC. Translated: CVTTLWGDNKNIQYF.

This clonotype was seen ten or more times. The CDR3 DNA sequence: TGTGCCAGTAGTAGGTCTGGGGCCAACGTCCTGACTTTC. Protein sequence: CASSRSGANVLTF. V is TRBV19 and J is TRBJ2-6; unclear D gene. V gave up 4 bases and J gave up 1 base, with 2 bases separating them. Per germline, CDR1 LNHDA and CDR2 SQIVND (reference sequence). This CDR3 spans 13 amino acids.

This clonotype was counted at least ten times. CDR3: CASSYLGGGYGYTF. The CDR3 coding sequence is TGTGCCAGCAGTTACTTGGGGGGCGGCTATGGCTACACCTTC. The chain joins TRBV6-5 to TRBJ1-2; a weak D match, TRBD1 (6 bases). Germline V lookup: CDR1 MNHEY, CDR2 SVGAGI. Trimming left V 1 base short and J 4 bases short, with 10 bases between. The CDR3 sequence is 14 residues long.

This clonotype was detected ten times or more. V usage is TRBV10-3 and J usage is TRBJ2-3, with D perhaps TRBD1 (6 bases). This CDR3 comprises 17 residues. Germline V lookup: CDR1 ENHRY, CDR2 SYGVKD. Trimming took off 7 bases at V and 1 base at J, with 21 bases between the two ends. Here the CDR3 DNA reads TGTGCCATCACCCAAATGTTGATGGCAGGGGGCACAGATACGCAGTATTTT. It specifies CAITQMLMAGGTDTQYF.